Below are 30 T cell receptor beta chains sequenced from a single sample in a study of response to subunit inactivated influenza vaccine. One entry per CDR3 protein, called by TCRdb with MiXCR from the RT-PCR reads. The repertoire holds 700,000 to 800,000 distinct CDR3 sequences, with around a sixth as singletons. This material consisted of PBMCs from blood, taken more than 4 days after vaccination. Receptor source: a man aged 50-59 years who received an inactivated influenza vaccine.

The CDR3: CASSGRKSGELFF. As DNA, the CDR3 is TGTGCCAGCAGCGGAAGGAAGAGCGGGGAGCTGTTTTTT. The J gene is TRBJ2-2, the V gene TRBV9; the D is unclear. The CDR3 totals 13 residues. Germline lookup yields CDR1 SGDLS and CDR2 YYNGEE. V was trimmed by 3 bases and J by 7 bases, leaving 10 bases between them.

The chain recombines TRBV11-2 with TRBJ2-7, with D perhaps TRBD1 (6 bases). Germline V gene sequence: CDR1 SGHAT, CDR2 FQNNGV. The CDR3 extends over 15 amino acids. V was pared by 1 base and J by 4 bases, with 14 bases between. CDR3 region: CASSLASGRGYEQYF. CDR3 DNA: TGTGCCAGCAGCTTAGCCTCAGGCAGGGGTTACGAGCAGTACTTC.

This clonotype has a handful of counts. The chain recombines TRBV5-5 with TRBJ2-6, with D hard to call. V lost 0 bases and J lost 0, with 7 bases in between. The CDR3 is 16 residues long. Germline values: CDR1 SGHKS, CDR2 YYEKEE (reference sequence). Here the CDR3 reads CASSLATLSGANVLTF. The CDR3 DNA is TGTGCCAGCAGCTTGGCAACCCTCTCTGGGGCCAACGTCCTGACTTTC. Filled out from reference TRBV5-5 and TRBJ2-6, the complete variable domain reads DAGVTQSPTHLIKTRGQQVTLRCSPISGHKSVSWYQQVLGQGPQFIFQYYEKEERGRGNFPDRFSARQFPNYSSELNVNALLLGDSALYLCASSLATLSGANVLTFGAGSRLTVL.

This clonotype was detected many times. CDR3 residues: CSFDRNSNEQFF. CDR3 sequence (DNA): TGCAGCTTCGACAGGAATTCCAATGAGCAGTTCTTC. The V and J genes are TRBV29-1 and TRBJ2-1, with D perhaps TRBD1 (6 bases). The ends were cut back, 8 bases at V and 6 bases at J, with 14 bases in the middle. The CDR3 is 12 amino acids. The germline CDR1 and CDR2 sequences are SQVTM and ANQGSEA.

V is TRBV11-2 and J is TRBJ2-1; D is perhaps TRBD1 (5 bases). The CDR3 spans 16 residues. Germline V lookup: CDR1 SGHAT, CDR2 FQNNGV. V was clipped by 6 bases and J by 0 bases, with 15 bases between them. CDR3 sequence: CASSFLTGSSYNEQFF. The CDR3 nucleotides read TGTGCCAGCAGTTTTCTTACAGGTAGCTCCTACAATGAGCAGTTCTTC.

The chain carries TRBV12-3 or TRBV12-4 and TRBJ2-1; D may correspond to TRBD1 or TRBD2 (5 bases each). The V end was cut by 3 bases, the J end by 7 bases, with 19 bases between. The CDR3 extends over 16 amino acids. CDR3 residues: CASSLGDGAGWNEQFF. The DNA of the CDR3 is TGTGCCAGCAGTTTGGGTGACGGGGCCGGGTGGAATGAGCAGTTCTTC.

The J gene is TRBJ2-2, the V gene TRBV5-1; D gene ambiguous. The V gene's germline CDR1 is SGHRS and CDR2 YFSETQ. Trimming cost V 0 bases and J 5 bases, with 11 bases left between them. The CDR3 runs 15 residues. The CDR3 DNA reads as TGCGCCAGCAGCTTGGAGGCTAGTAGGACCGGGGAGCTGTTTTTT. Protein: CASSLEASRTGELFF.

The rearrangement joins TRBV12-3 or TRBV12-4 to TRBJ2-1; no definite D call. V was cut by 2 bases and J by 9 bases, with 8 bases left in between. This CDR3 region has 12 residues. This chain's CDR3 is CASSLSLAEQFF. Here the CDR3 DNA reads TGTGCCAGCAGTTTAAGTCTTGCTGAGCAGTTCTTC.

V is TRBV12-3 or TRBV12-4 and J is TRBJ2-1, with 9 positions matching TRBD2. The CDR3 is 15 residues long. The trim removed 2 bases at V and 5 bases at J, leaving 4 bases unmatched. The chain's CDR3 is CASSLRGTSNNEQFF. As DNA, the CDR3 is TGTGCCAGCAGTTTAAGGGGGACTAGCAACAATGAGCAGTTCTTC.

This clonotype was found many times. V is TRBV12-3 or TRBV12-4 and J is TRBJ1-1; no firm D call. The V end lost 6 bases, the J end lost 6 bases, and 14 bases lay between the germline ends. This CDR3 comprises 13 residues. CDR3 sequence reads: CASSSRAGSEAFF. The CDR3, as DNA: TGTGCCAGCAGCTCGAGAGCGGGGTCTGAAGCTTTCTTT.

The rearrangement links TRBV9 to TRBJ2-1, with 12 bases identical to TRBD2. V lost 4 bases to trimming and J lost 9 bases; unmatched junction nucleotides: 8. Germline V CDR1 and CDR2: SGDLS, YYNGEE. The length of the CDR3 is 15 residues. CDR3 sequence (DNA): TGTGCCAGCAGCCAGACTAGCGGGAGCATGTTTGAGCAGTTCTTC. Translated: CASSQTSGSMFEQFF.

The table lists this clonotype with a few counts. The CDR3 region has the DNA TGCGCCAGCAGCCAAGATACGGACAGGGTTAGCACCTACGAGCAGTACTTC. Amino acid sequence: CASSQDTDRVSTYEQYF. The chain couples TRBV4-3 to TRBJ2-7; 8 bases line up with TRBD1. The CDR3 loop spans 17 amino acids. Germline V gives CDR1 LGHNA, CDR2 YSLEER. Trimming took 0 bases from V and 2 from J; bases not matched to a gene: 9.

The rearrangement uses TRBV5-1 and TRBJ2-1; 7 positions match TRBD2. The CDR3 covers 15 residues. Trimming cost V 5 bases and J 5 bases; bases outside gene matches: 10. Germline V lookup: CDR1 SGHRS, CDR2 YFSETQ. The CDR3 here is CASSPSSGQHNEQFF. For the CDR3, the DNA is TGCGCCAGCAGTCCCTCTAGCGGCCAACACAATGAGCAGTTCTTC.

This clonotype was detected a few times. This chain links TRBV4-2 with TRBJ2-3; D is uncertain. Trimming removed 6 bases from V and 0 bases from J, with 16 bases in between. The CDR3 runs to 16 residues. CDR1 is LGHNA, CDR2 YNFKEQ, per germline. The CDR3 DNA is TGTGCCAGCAGTCCTTCCGACATAACCAGCACAGATACGCAGTATTTT. This sequence encodes CASSPSDITSTDTQYF.

This clonotype was recorded at least ten times. The chain employs TRBV29-1 and TRBJ2-2; no definite D call. This CDR3 contains 15 residues. Trimming took off 4 bases at V and 4 bases at J, with 16 bases between the two ends. Per the germline V gene, CDR1 is SQVTM and CDR2 is ANQGSEA. The DNA for the CDR3 is TGCAGCGTTGTCGAGTGGCGGACCAGCACCGGGGAGCTGTTTTTT. This encodes CSVVEWRTSTGELFF.

In its sample, this clonotype was seen many times. The rearrangement links TRBV28 to TRBJ2-5, with TRBD1 matching over 7 bases. This CDR3 is 17 amino acids long. Germline V gene sequence: CDR1 MDHEN, CDR2 SYDVKM. Trimming at V came to 3 bases and at J to 5 bases, leaving 15 bases not matched to a gene. The CDR3 spells CASSFGGRRDSMETQYF. The CDR3 nucleotides read TGTGCCAGCAGTTTTGGGGGACGACGGGACAGTATGGAGACCCAGTACTTC.

The chain is built from TRBV2 and TRBJ1-6, with 7 bases that match TRBD1. Trimming cost V 5 bases and J 8 bases; bases outside gene matches: 6. The CDR3 consists of 14 residues. CDR1 and CDR2 (germline): SNHLY, FYNNEI. In nucleotides, the CDR3 is TGTGCCAGCAGTTCGGAGGGGGCTGATTCACCCCTCCACTTT. Protein sequence: CASSSEGADSPLHF.

This rearrangement joins TRBV29-1 to TRBJ2-2; perhaps D is TRBD1 or TRBD2 (6 bases each). Trimming pared 4 bases from V and 8 bases from J, leaving 14 bases between. Germline lookup yields CDR1 SQVTM and CDR2 ANQGSEA. This CDR3 is built from 13 residues. For the CDR3, the DNA is TGCAGCGTTGCTTGGCAGGGGAGGGGGGAGCTGTTTTTT. Its protein is CSVAWQGRGELFF.

The chain is built from TRBV10-3 and TRBJ2-5; tentatively, D is TRBD1 (6 bases). V shed 7 bases and J shed 1 base, with 13 bases lying between them. Germline CDR1 reads ENHRY; CDR2 reads SYGVKD. The CDR3 loop spans 14 amino acids. The CDR3 region is CAIMGHMPQETQYF. CDR3 in DNA: TGTGCCATCATGGGACACATGCCCCAAGAGACCCAGTACTTC.

This clonotype was detected only a few times. This sequence joins TRBV24-1 and TRBJ2-7; possible D gene TRBD1, 5 bases. Trimming removed 3 bases from V and 1 base from J, with 9 bases in between. Per germline, CDR1 KGHDR and CDR2 SFDVKD. CDR3 length equals 14 residues. The CDR3 DNA reads TGTGCCACCAGTGATGGACGGACATCCTACGAGCAGTACTTC. It yields the protein CATSDGRTSYEQYF.

This clonotype was observed a handful of times. The V and J genes are TRBV14 and TRBJ1-1, with D possibly being TRBD1 (6 bases). The CDR3 is made up of 14 amino acids. The ends were cut back, 1 base at V and 6 bases at J, with 12 bases in the middle. Germline V gene lookup returns CDR1 SGHDN and CDR2 FVKESK. The CDR3 nucleotides are TGTGCCAGCAGCCAAGTCACAGGGAAGGCTGAAGCTTTCTTT. As protein: CASSQVTGKAEAFF.

There are a few counts of this clonotype. V is TRBV3-1 and J is TRBJ2-5; 8 bases map to TRBD1. The V gene's germline CDR1 is LGHDT and CDR2 YNNKEL (reference sequence). The V and J ends lost 4 bases and 3 bases, in that order; junction bases with no gene match: 7. The CDR3 extends over 15 amino acids. The CDR3 is CASSPWDRPKETQYF. CDR3 coding DNA: TGTGCCAGCAGCCCTTGGGACAGGCCTAAAGAGACCCAGTACTTC.

Only a few counts were recorded for this clonotype. J is TRBJ2-1 and V is TRBV29-1; 11 nucleotides agree with TRBD1. This CDR3 has 13 amino acids. Germline CDR1 is SQVTM and CDR2 is ANQGSEA. V trimming: 7 bases; J trimming: 5 bases; junction bases outside the gene matches: 4. The CDR3 DNA sequence: TGCAGCGCAGGGACAGGGGGACACAATGAGCAGTTCTTC. This encodes CSAGTGGHNEQFF.

This clonotype was detected only a few times. The chain is built from TRBV4-2 and TRBJ2-1, with 8 bases aligning to TRBD2. This CDR3 contains 16 residues. After removal of 3 bases from V and 3 bases from J, the junction contained 7 bases not matched to a gene. Germline CDR1 reads LGHNA; CDR2 reads YNFKEQ. The CDR3 DNA is TGTGCCAGCAGCCAGGCCAGCGGGGGCCTCTACAATGAGCAGTTCTTC. It yields the protein CASSQASGGLYNEQFF.

To note about this clonotype: The junction departs from the called germline gene at one end, perhaps through a read error. The chain uses TRBV18 and TRBJ1-3; D unresolved. The CDR3 spans 14 residues. Germline values: CDR1 KGHSH, CDR2 LQKENI. This chain's CDR3 is CASSPGGLGNSIYF. The CDR3, as DNA: TGTGCCAGCTCACCAGGAGGTCTTGGAAACTCCATATATTTT.

This clonotype was seen more than once but under ten times. The genes are TRBV7-9 and TRBJ2-6; TRBD1 is a possible D gene (6 bases). The germline V gene encodes CDR1 SEHNR and CDR2 FQNEAQ (reference sequence). The CDR3 is made up of 15 amino acids. The V and J ends lost 5 bases and 4 bases respectively, with 12 bases between them. CDR3 protein: CASSPQGYGANVLTF. As DNA, the CDR3 is TGTGCCAGCAGCCCACAGGGTTACGGGGCCAACGTCCTGACTTTC.

The chain carries TRBV11-2 and TRBJ2-3, with TRBD2 identical over 10 bases. The CDR3 has 16 residues. Germline CDR1 reads SGHAT; CDR2 reads FQNNGV. V trimming: 6 bases; J trimming: 2 bases; junction bases outside the gene matches: 8. CDR3 residues: CASRSGLAKITDTQYF. CDR3 nucleotides: TGTGCCAGCAGATCGGGACTAGCGAAGATCACAGATACGCAGTATTTT.

This clonotype has more than one count but fewer than ten. This rearrangement joins TRBV20-1 to TRBJ2-3; 9 bases fit TRBD1. With V trimmed by 5 bases and J by 1 base, 4 bases remained unmatched. The CDR3 loop spans 14 amino acids. CDR1 and CDR2 (germline): DFQATT, SNEGSKA (reference sequence). The CDR3 sequence is CSALDRGGTDTQYF. The CDR3 DNA follows: TGCAGTGCTCTGGACAGGGGCGGCACAGATACGCAGTATTTT.

The rearrangement joins TRBV6-2 or TRBV6-3 to TRBJ2-7; D ambiguous. The V gene lost 2 bases and the J gene lost 3 bases, with 11 bases spanning the gap. The length of the CDR3 is 14 residues. In germline, CDR1 is MNHEY, CDR2 SVGEGT. DNA of the CDR3: TGTGCCAGCAGTTACCGGCCGGGCAACTACGAGCAGTACTTC. Its protein is CASSYRPGNYEQYF.

This clonotype appeared many times. This chain connects TRBV12-3 or TRBV12-4 to TRBJ2-5; a weak D match, TRBD1 (6 bases). CDR3 length equals 13 residues. Between the trimmed V and J ends, which lost 4 bases and 5 bases, there was a span of 11 bases. The CDR3 bases are TGTGCCAGCAGTTCCACAGGGCGGGAGACCCAGTACTTC. This codes for CASSSTGRETQYF.